These 11 T cell receptor beta chains were all obtained from the same sample, sequenced in a study of cytomegalovirus exposure and HLA in healthy donors. 13 Jbeta primers and 60 Vbeta primers were used for the PCR. The protocol was immunoSEQ multiplex PCR, while the TCRdb copy is restricted to in-frame clones and leaves out a portion. Of 95,000 to 150,000 clones listed, roughly 80% are singletons. Sequenced sample: PBMCs. Receptors were obtained from a man aged 25 to 45 in good health and CMV-seropositive.

This clone has a handful of counts. This chain joins TRBV11-2 and TRBJ2-2, with D possibly being TRBD2 (7 bases). The CDR3 is made up of 14 amino acids. Trimming left V 8 bases short and J 1 base short, with 11 bases between. CDR1 is SGHAT, CDR2 FQNNGV, per germline. CDR3 nucleotide sequence: TGTGCCAGCGGGGGGGCAGTGAACACCGGGGAGCTGTTTTTT. Its translation: CASGGAVNTGELFF.

The chain recombines TRBV27 with TRBJ2-7, with a tentative D call TRBD2 (6 bases). Germline V CDR1 and CDR2: MNHEY, SMNVEV (reference sequence). The CDR3 length is 15 residues. The V and J ends lost 2 bases and 0 bases respectively, with 11 bases between them. CDR3 amino acids: CASSLSPGSSYEQYF. The CDR3 nucleotides are TGTGCCAGCAGTTTAAGCCCCGGGAGCTCCTACGAGCAGTACTTC.

This clone was recorded once. The genes are TRBV6-6 and TRBJ1-2; tentative D call: TRBD1 (6 bases). The CDR3 runs to 16 residues. V was shortened by 6 bases and J by 0 bases, with 17 bases between the two germline ends. Germline values: CDR1 MNHNY, CDR2 SVGAGI (reference sequence). In DNA form, the CDR3 reads TGTGCCAGCAGGGACTGGACAGATTTATCTAACTATGGCTACACCTTC. It yields the protein CASRDWTDLSNYGYTF.

The V gene is TRBV7-2, the J gene TRBJ1-1; TRBD1 is a possible D gene (6 bases). Germline CDR1 is SGHTA and CDR2 is FQGNSA. Trimming stripped 6 bases from V and 1 base from J, with 9 bases between. This CDR3 contains 13 residues. Here the CDR3 reads CASRPGQNTEAFF. CDR3 bases: TGTGCCAGCAGGCCGGGACAGAACACTGAAGCTTTCTTT.

The V call is TRBV5-1, the J call TRBJ2-1; TRBD1 matches at 11 bases. The germline V gene encodes CDR1 SGHRS and CDR2 YFSETQ. With 3 bases clipped from V and 6 bases from J, the junction kept 2 bases outside the gene matches. The CDR3 consists of 14 residues. CDR3 nucleotide sequence: TGCGCCAGCAGCTCCGGGACAGGGGGCAATGAGCAGTTCTTC. This translates into CASSSGTGGNEQFF.

The chain recombines TRBV4-2 with TRBJ1-2, with 7 nucleotides matching TRBD1. Germline CDR1 LGHNA, CDR2 YNFKEQ. This CDR3 has 18 residues. The trim removed 0 bases at V and 0 bases at J, leaving 10 bases unmatched. CDR3 region: CASSQDRWATGANYGYTF. In nucleotides, the CDR3 is TGTGCCAGCAGCCAAGATCGTTGGGCCACAGGGGCTAACTATGGCTACACCTTC.

The chain is built from TRBV28 and TRBJ2-5; 12 bases fit TRBD1. The J segment lost 7 bases and the V segment lost 4 bases, leaving 10 bases of the junction unmatched. This CDR3 is built from 16 residues. Germline V CDR1 and CDR2: MDHEN, SYDVKM. The CDR3 bases are TGTGCCAGCAGTTCGGCCGGGACAGGGGGCTTTGGGACCCAGTACTTC. The encoded protein is CASSSAGTGGFGTQYF. The variable domain in full, completed from reference TRBV28 and TRBJ2-5, reads DVKVTQSSRYLVKRTGEKVFLECVQDMDHENMFWYRQDPGLGLRLIYFSYDVKMKEKGDIPEGYSVSREKKERFSLILESASTNQTSMYLCASSSAGTGGFGTQYFGPGTRLLVL.

This clone was picked up one time. The chain has TRBV27 and TRBJ2-2; maybe TRBD1 (6 bases). Between the trimmed V and J ends, which lost 3 bases and 8 bases, there was a span of 13 bases. Germline CDR1 MNHEY, CDR2 SMNVEV (reference sequence). There are 14 residues in the CDR3. CDR3 region: CASSFRGPGGELFF. The CDR3 bases are TGTGCCAGCAGTTTCAGGGGACCTGGAGGGGAGCTGTTTTTT.

The chain employs TRBV7-2 and TRBJ2-5; D is ambiguous. Germline CDR1 reads SGHTA; CDR2 reads FQGNSA. CDR3 length: 15 residues. V lost 1 base and J lost 4, with 13 bases in between. DNA for the CDR3: TGTGCCAGCAGCTTAGGATCGCGGTCAGCAGAGACCCAGTACTTC. Its protein is CASSLGSRSAETQYF.

The V and J genes are TRBV4-2 and TRBJ2-3, with no clear D. The V gene's germline CDR1 is LGHNA and CDR2 YNFKEQ. The CDR3 length is 15 residues. V was cut by 4 bases and J by 0 bases, with 11 bases left in between. In DNA form, the CDR3 reads TGTGCCAGCAGCCCTGGTATGCGCAGCACAGATACGCAGTATTTT. Protein product: CASSPGMRSTDTQYF.

This clone showed up just a few times. One junction end disagrees with the germline gene, perhaps due to a read error. The rearrangement joins TRBV19 to TRBJ2-7; no reliable D call. The CDR3 spans 17 residues. Germline V gene sequence: CDR1 LNHDA, CDR2 SQIVND (reference sequence). The CDR3 bases are TGTGCCAGTAGTATGTCAATAATGGGCTTGTATTCCTCCGAGCAGTACTTC. Translated: CASSMSIMGLYSSEQYF. Combining the CDR3 with reference TRBV19 and TRBJ2-7 gives the whole variable domain DGGITQSPKYLFRKEGQNVTLSCEQNLNHDAMYWYRQDPGQGLRLIYYSQIVNDFQKGDIAEGYSVSREKKESFPLTVTSAQKNPTAFYLCASSMSIMGLYSSEQYFGPGTRLTVT.